Below are 20 T cell receptor beta chains sequenced from a single sample in a study of CD8 T cells in ankylosing spondylitis. TCRdb itself ran the 5' RACE reads through MiXCR, one entry per CDR3 protein. This sample has hundreds of thousands of distinct CDR3 sequences, with 7% to 10% found just once. Sequenced sample: blood, either unsorted or a sorted T cell fraction (not recorded which). The receptors stem from a female donor with ankylosing spondylitis or in good health (not recorded which).

This clonotype was detected many times. V is TRBV5-1 and J is TRBJ2-3; possibly TRBD1 or TRBD2 for D (5 bases each). The CDR3 is 15 amino acids. Per germline, CDR1 SGHRS and CDR2 YFSETQ. Trimming took 2 bases from V and 1 from J, leaving 11 bases between them. The CDR3 bases are TGCGCCAGCAGCTTCAGCCGGGACCGCACAGATACGCAGTATTTT. Translation gives CASSFSRDRTDTQYF.

This clonotype has ten or more counts. CDR3 protein: CATRRLAGDNGELFF. CDR3 in DNA: TGTGCCACCCGACGACTAGCGGGAGATAACGGGGAGCTGTTTTTT. V gene TRBV10-3 combines with J gene TRBJ2-2, with 12 bases identical to TRBD2. The germline V gene has CDR1 ENHRY and CDR2 SYGVKD. This CDR3 spans 15 amino acids. Germline trimming cut 10 bases from V and 7 bases from J; bases unmatched to any gene: 10.

The J gene is TRBJ2-3, the V gene TRBV7-8, with 10 bases lining up with TRBD2. Germline V CDR1 and CDR2: SGHVS, FQNEAQ. V trimming: 1 base; J trimming: 4 bases; junction bases outside the gene matches: 5. The CDR3 loop spans 16 amino acids. The CDR3 reads CASSLGLAGVADTQYF. CDR3 nucleotides: TGTGCCAGCAGCTTAGGACTAGCGGGTGTCGCAGATACGCAGTATTTT. The variable domain in full, completed from reference TRBV7-8 and TRBJ2-3, reads GAGVSQSPRYKVAKRGQDVALRCDPISGHVSLFWYQQALGQGPEFLTYFQNEAQLDKSGLPSDRFFAERPEGSVSTLKIQRTQQEDSAVYLCASSLGLAGVADTQYFGPGTRLTVL.

This clonotype was detected ten times or more. J is TRBJ2-3 and V is TRBV5-5; D perhaps matches TRBD2 (5 bases). The V end lost 4 bases, the J end lost 4 bases, and 13 bases lay between the germline ends. The length of the CDR3 is 14 residues. Germline V gene lookup returns CDR1 SGHKS and CDR2 YYEKEE (reference sequence). DNA of the CDR3: TGTGCCAGCAGCCCTTTGGCGGGTCCAGATACGCAGTATTTT. This encodes CASSPLAGPDTQYF.

This clonotype turned up a few times. The chain couples TRBV7-9 to TRBJ2-2; 8 bases map to TRBD1. J gave up 6 bases and V 5 bases, and 11 bases lay outside the gene matches. Looked up from germline, CDR1 is SEHNR and CDR2 is FQNEAQ (reference sequence). CDR3 size: 16 residues. The CDR3 loop is CASSPWTGKGSGELFF. The CDR3 DNA follows: TGTGCCAGCAGCCCTTGGACAGGGAAAGGCTCCGGGGAGCTGTTTTTT.

The chain has TRBV9 and TRBJ1-6; no reliable D call. The CDR3 is 16 amino acids. V was clipped by 4 bases and J by 0 bases, with 11 bases between them. CDR1 and CDR2 (germline): SGDLS, YYNGEE. The DNA of the CDR3 is TGTGCCAGCAGCCCCCGGTCTAGCTCCTATAATTCACCCCTCCACTTT. As protein: CASSPRSSSYNSPLHF. Combining the CDR3 with reference TRBV9 and TRBJ1-6 gives the whole variable domain DSGVTQTPKHLITATGQRVTLRCSPRSGDLSVYWYQQSLDQGLQFLIQYYNGEERAKGNILERFSAQQFPDLHSELNLSSLELGDSALYFCASSPRSSSYNSPLHFGNGTRLTVT.

This clonotype was observed a handful of times. The CDR3 spells CSAESGTAFEAFF. CDR3 nucleotide sequence: TGCAGTGCAGAATCCGGGACAGCTTTTGAAGCTTTCTTT. The chain employs TRBV20-1 and TRBJ1-1; TRBD1 matches at 7 bases. CDR3 size: 13 residues. V trimming: 6 bases; J trimming: 7 bases; junction bases outside the gene matches: 11. Germline V gives CDR1 DFQATT, CDR2 SNEGSKA (reference sequence).

The table lists this clonotype with many counts. V usage is TRBV20-1 and J usage is TRBJ1-3; possibly TRBD1 for D (5 bases). Per the germline V gene, CDR1 is DFQATT and CDR2 is SNEGSKA (reference sequence). Trimming stripped 7 bases from V and 8 bases from J, with 15 bases between. CDR3 length: 12 residues. The CDR3 DNA reads as TGCAGTGTTGGGGCCTTAGGGGACACCATATATTTT. Its protein is CSVGALGDTIYF.

This clonotype was detected many times. This chain uses TRBV10-3 with TRBJ2-3, with no clear D. Per the germline V gene, CDR1 is ENHRY and CDR2 is SYGVKD. The ends were cut back, 4 bases at V and 4 bases at J, with 9 bases in the middle. The CDR3 sequence is 13 residues long. The DNA for the CDR3 is TGTGCCATCAGTGTTCAAGAGCCAGATACGCAGTATTTT. Protein sequence: CAISVQEPDTQYF.

This clonotype was counted many times. The rearrangement links TRBV24-1 to TRBJ2-2, with D unresolved. Germline CDR1 reads KGHDR; CDR2 reads SFDVKD. There are 17 residues in the CDR3. The V end lost 4 bases, the J end lost 1 base, and 15 bases lay between the germline ends. This CDR3 is CATSEWSGRLNTGELFF. The CDR3 region has the DNA TGTGCCACCAGTGAATGGTCGGGCAGATTGAACACCGGGGAGCTGTTTTTT.

Many counts were recorded for this clonotype. The chain carries TRBV30 and TRBJ2-2; a possible D gene is TRBD2 (5 bases). Trimming removed 7 bases at V and 4 bases at J, with 7 bases between. Germline V CDR1 and CDR2: GTSNPN, SVGIG (reference sequence). This CDR3 is built from 11 residues. The CDR3 DNA sequence: TGTGCCTCACTAGTCACCGGGGAGCTGTTTTTT. Translating it yields CASLVTGELFF. Together with reference TRBV30 and TRBJ2-2, the CDR3 gives the full variable domain: SQTIHQWPATLVQPVGSPLSLECTVEGTSNPNLYWYRQAAGRGLQLLFYSVGIGQISSEVPQNLSASRPQDRQFILSSKKLLLSDSGFYLCASLVTGELFFGEGSRLTVL.

This clonotype was detected many times. The rearrangement uses TRBV21-1 and TRBJ2-1; TRBD2 is the table's D call, not checked against the DNA. TRBV21-1 is classified as a pseudogene. The CDR3 sequence is 16 residues long. CDR3 DNA sequence: TGTGCCAGCAGCAAAAGACGGACTAGCAGAAACAATGAGCAGTTCTTC. It yields the protein CASSKRRTSRNNEQFF.

The gene calls are TRBV11-2 and TRBJ2-7, with D possibly called TRBD1 or TRBD2 (7 bases each). The CDR3 sequence is 15 residues long. The germline gives CDR1 SGHAT, CDR2 FQNNGV. V gave up 5 bases and J gave up 7 bases, with 21 bases separating them. Written as DNA, the CDR3 is TGTGCCAGCAGCCAAATTAGACAGGGAGGGCCGGAGCAGTACTTC. It specifies CASSQIRQGGPEQYF.

This clonotype was counted at least ten times. The V call is TRBV4-3, the J call TRBJ1-4; D perhaps matches TRBD1 (5 bases). Germline V gives CDR1 LGHNA, CDR2 YSLEER. V lost 6 bases to trimming and J lost 0 bases, with 8 bases between them. The CDR3 spans 14 residues. CDR3 sequence (DNA): TGCGCCAGCAGTCTGACAGCAACTAATGAAAAACTGTTTTTT. This codes for CASSLTATNEKLFF.

This clonotype came up many times. V is TRBV20-1 and J is TRBJ2-7, with 9 bases fitting TRBD2. This CDR3 is built from 14 residues. V was clipped by 1 base and J by 5 bases; unmatched bases: 6. Germline V gene sequence: CDR1 DFQATT, CDR2 SNEGSKA (reference sequence). The chain's CDR3 is CSARVASGANEQYF. The CDR3 DNA sequence: TGCAGTGCTAGAGTGGCTAGCGGGGCCAACGAGCAGTACTTC.

This clonotype occurred many times. The gene calls are TRBV20-1 and TRBJ2-7; D perhaps matches TRBD1 (5 bases). V shed 7 bases and J shed 3 bases, with 19 bases lying between them. The germline CDR1 and CDR2 sequences are DFQATT and SNEGSKA (reference sequence). CDR3 length: 14 amino acids. The CDR3 loop reads CSGLSPGRVYEQYF. CDR3 in DNA: TGCAGTGGCCTCTCACCGGGCAGGGTCTACGAGCAGTACTTC.

This clonotype has a count of ten or more. The J gene is TRBJ1-6, the V gene TRBV12-2. TRBV12-2 has pseudogene status. The CDR3 has 16 amino acids. For the CDR3, the DNA is TGTGCAAGTCGCCCTAGACCGAGCTCCTATAATTCACCCCTCCACTTT. Amino acids: CASRPRPSSYNSPLHF.

This clonotype was found many times. The chain is built from TRBV29-1 and TRBJ2-1, with 10 bases matching TRBD2. The J segment lost 7 bases and the V segment lost 6 bases, leaving 3 bases of the junction unmatched. The CDR3 spans 12 residues. Germline-derived CDR1 and CDR2 are SQVTM and ANQGSEA. The CDR3 protein is CSVAGGSNEQFF. CDR3 DNA: TGCAGCGTAGCGGGAGGGTCGAATGAGCAGTTCTTC.

This clonotype was observed many times. The chain uses TRBV24-1 and TRBJ2-3; D perhaps matches TRBD2 (6 bases). CDR3 length: 17 residues. From germline, CDR1 is KGHDR and CDR2 SFDVKD. V lost 4 bases, J lost 5 bases, and 21 bases lay in between. The CDR3 sequence: CATSDRRVGEERDTQYF. Written as DNA, the CDR3 is TGTGCCACCAGTGACCGGAGGGTAGGGGAGGAGAGAGATACGCAGTATTTT.

In its sample, this clonotype was seen many times. The chain carries TRBV29-1 and TRBJ1-5; D is ambiguous. V lost 5 bases and J 7 bases, leaving 15 bases between the germline ends. The length of the CDR3 is 13 residues. Germline loops: CDR1 SQVTM, CDR2 ANQGSEA. The CDR3 DNA reads as TGCAGCGTTCGAGAGGGCTTCAAACAGCCCCAGCATTTT. Its protein is CSVREGFKQPQHF.